The rows below give T cell receptor beta chains drawn from one sample of a study of vaccination and CD4 T cells after COVID-19. TCRdb reanalysed the PCR reads using MiXCR and keeps one entry per CDR3 protein. Found here are 20,000 to 30,000 distinct CDR3 sequences, around 49% of them singletons; the top ten hold about 6.3%. Antigens for these TCRs are unknown. Source material: CD4+ T cells from blood, cultured in vitro. These receptors originate from a human donor who had recovered from COVID-19. CDR3s include the opening cysteine and the closing phenylalanine or tryptophan. D genes are given only for firm matches. Where a row states a size, it is once, few, many or the class of an expanded clone; other rows omit it.

few	NA	TRBV6-2/TRBV6-3	TRBJ1-2	CASSYSGGLYGGYTF	TGTGCCAGCAGTTACTCGGGGGGTCTATATGGAGGCTACACCTTC
NA	TRBD1	TRBV6-1	TRBJ2-3	CASSRRDRQGAGTDTQYF	TGTGCCAGCAGTCGGAGGGACCGACAGGGGGCGGGGACAGATACGCAGTATTTT
NA	NA	TRBV7-2	TRBJ1-3	CASSPGHLIGGNTIYF	TGTGCCAGCAGCCCGGGCCACCTGATCGGAGGAAACACCATATATTTT
NA	TRBD1	TRBV5-4	TRBJ2-5	CASRPDRDWQETQYF	TGTGCCAGCAGACCCGACAGGGATTGGCAAGAGACCCAGTACTTC
few	NA	TRBV6-5	TRBJ1-5	CASSSHRTPDQPQHF	TGTGCCAGCAGTTCCCATAGGACTCCGGATCAGCCCCAGCATTTT
NA	NA	TRBV6-1	TRBJ2-7	CASTRGPGPYEQYF	TGTGCCAGCACCCGAGGGCCGGGTCCCTACGAGCAGTACTTC
NA	NA	TRBV11-2	TRBJ1-1	CASSLVSGGVSEAFF	TGTGCCAGCAGCTTAGTATCTGGGGGGGTGTCCGAAGCTTTCTTT
NA	TRBD2	TRBV7-3	TRBJ2-3	CASSTKTRGNGPDTQYF	TGTGCCAGCAGTACTAAGACGCGGGGGAATGGTCCAGATACGCAGTATTTT
few	TRBD1	TRBV6-5	TRBJ1-6	CASSSGQGVSSPLHF	TGTGCCAGCAGTTCAGGTCAGGGGGTGAGCTCACCCCTCCACTTT
few	TRBD2	TRBV7-9	TRBJ2-3	CASSSGTSGRGADTQYF	TGTGCCAGCAGCTCGGGCACTAGCGGGAGAGGGGCAGATACGCAGTATTTT
NA	TRBD2	TRBV11-3	TRBJ2-7	CASRWTSGSYEQYF	TGTGCCAGCAGATGGACTAGCGGCTCCTACGAGCAGTACTTC
NA	NA	TRBV5-4	TRBJ2-5	CASSTVSQETQYF	TGTGCCAGCAGTACAGTCTCCCAAGAGACCCAGTACTTC
NA	NA	TRBV28	TRBJ1-1	CATRYTEAFF	TGTGCTACACGCTACACTGAAGCTTTCTTT
NA	TRBD1	TRBV29-1	TRBJ1-2	CSVEGDRGPVRYGYTF	TGCAGCGTTGAGGGGGACAGGGGGCCAGTCCGCTATGGCTACACCTTC
NA	TRBD1	TRBV19	TRBJ1-1	CASSIDPDRVQNTEAFF	TGTGCCAGTAGTATAGACCCAGACAGGGTACAGAACACTGAAGCTTTCTTT
NA	NA	TRBV7-2	TRBJ1-1	CASSSQVNTEAFF	TGTGCCAGCAGTTCCCAGGTGAACACTGAAGCTTTCTTT
NA	NA	TRBV20-1	TRBJ1-6	CSARVGHNYNSPLHF	TGCAGTGCTAGAGTAGGACACAACTATAATTCACCCCTCCACTTT
NA	NA	TRBV6-1	TRBJ2-7	CASSGPTRSEQYF	TGTGCCAGCAGTGGACCGACTAGGTCCGAGCAGTACTTC
NA	NA	TRBV19	TRBJ1-1	CASSIIERNTEAFF	TGTGCCAGTAGTATTATAGAGAGGAACACTGAAGCTTTCTTT
NA	NA	TRBV12-3/TRBV12-4	TRBJ2-3	CASSVARGTDTQYF	TGTGCCAGCAGCGTAGCTAGGGGAACAGATACGCAGTATTTT
NA	NA	TRBV6-1	TRBJ1-2	CASRGRGYTF	TGTGCCAGCAGGGGCCGAGGCTACACCTTC
NA	NA	TRBV7-2	TRBJ2-7	CASSSLFFGGQYF	TGTGCCAGCAGCTCCCTCTTCTTCGGAGGGCAGTACTTC
few	NA	TRBV6-2/TRBV6-3	TRBJ1-5	CASSYRGEGRVNQPQHF	TGTGCCAGCAGTTACAGGGGGGAAGGCAGGGTGAATCAGCCCCAGCATTTT
NA	NA	TRBV18	TRBJ2-5	CASSPGPKETQYF	TGTGCCAGCTCACCAGGGCCTAAAGAGACCCAGTACTTC
NA	NA	TRBV5-6	TRBJ2-7	CASSSNLGYEQYF	TGTGCCAGCAGCTCGAACTTAGGTTACGAGCAGTACTTC
few	TRBD2	TRBV7-3	TRBJ2-5	CASSPRTSGVETQYF	TGTGCCAGCAGCCCGCGGACTAGCGGGGTGGAGACCCAGTACTTC
NA	NA	TRBV25-1	TRBJ2-3	CASSVYTSTDTQYF	TGTGCCAGCAGTGTATACACTAGCACAGATACGCAGTATTTT
NA	NA	TRBV20-1	TRBJ2-3	CSARATDVTQYF	TGCAGTGCTAGAGCAACGGACGTTACGCAGTATTTT
NA	NA	TRBV11-1	TRBJ1-4	CASSLDHANEKLFF	TGTGCCAGCAGCTTAGATCACGCTAATGAAAAACTGTTTTTT
NA	NA	TRBV20-1	TRBJ1-2	CSARPQDLAKGYTF	TGCAGTGCTAGACCCCAGGATTTGGCAAAGGGCTACACCTTC
few	NA	TRBV7-3	TRBJ2-3	CASSLLGGAGTDTQYF	TGTGCCAGCAGCTTACTAGGGGGGGCGGGCACAGATACGCAGTATTTT
NA	NA	TRBV7-2	TRBJ2-3	CASSFFGTTDTQYF	TGTGCCAGCAGCTTCTTTGGGACCACAGATACGCAGTATTTT
NA	NA	TRBV7-9	TRBJ2-3	CASSAGPSTDTQYF	TGTGCCAGCAGCGCCGGGCCAAGCACAGATACGCAGTATTTT
NA	NA	TRBV18	TRBJ2-7	CASSPDRLIEQYF	TGTGCCAGCTCACCCGACAGGTTAATCGAGCAGTACTTC
few	NA	TRBV15	TRBJ2-1	CATSREGGTPRGNEQFF	TGTGCCACCAGCAGAGAAGGTGGGACTCCCAGAGGCAATGAGCAGTTCTTC
few	NA	TRBV19	TRBJ2-7	CASSIGAIGYEQYF	TGTGCCAGTAGTATTGGGGCCATCGGGTACGAGCAGTACTTC
NA	NA	TRBV28	TRBJ2-2	CASSLRGLNTGELFF	TGTGCCAGCAGTTTACGGGGCTTGAACACCGGGGAGCTGTTTTTT